Included here is one T cell receptor (beta chain) sequence, with context. The target of this receptor is not known. No per-base quality is available; no much larger clone lies one base away. Receptors were amplified or captured by the immunoSEQ multiplex PCR assay. For the multiplex PCR, a mixture combining 60 forward primers for TCR Vbeta segments and 13 reverse primers for TCR Jbeta segments was used. Amplification of the CDR3 region of rearranged TCR beta genes was performed with a multiplex PCR assay on genomic DNA. On the Illumina HiSeq System, the amplified TCR beta libraries were sequenced as 87-base-pair reads. On the study's bioinformatics: A later analysis tallied 75 million to 95 million unique TCR beta chains across the 700 or so repertoires, and some 10 million of those chains were shared by two or more donors. Raw reads were error-corrected and collapsed into unique sequences by a nearest-neighbor algorithm in which closely related sequences were merged to remove PCR and sequencing errors. CDR3 sequences were aligned to IMGT reference sequences to assign V, D and J gene segments. Each retained sequence needed at least a six-nucleotide match to both a V gene segment and a J gene segment. Rearrangements were called productive when the CDR3 lacked stop codons and stayed in frame with V and J; all others were non-productive. Following IMGT convention, CDR3 was defined as the stretch from the second conserved V-encoded cysteine up to the conserved J-encoded phenylalanine. Sequences without an unambiguous match to a single V gene segment were excluded from the earlier analysis of several hundred of the donors. In an earlier analysis of approximately 590 of the donors, V segments were called functional above 56.7% productive rearrangements and were called segregating when the between-donor standard deviation exceeded 5%. A statistical classification framework was built for diagnosing cytomegalovirus status from the catalog of TCR beta chain sequences. In a later analysis, TCR nucleotide sequences were compared against IMGT/GENE-DB human TR gene sequences so that V and J genes could be assigned. Using the TCRdist pipeline, a later analysis assigned CDR3 sequences along with most-parsimonious VDJ recombination scenarios. In a later analysis, every TCR beta chain was defined by the combination of its CDR3 amino acid sequence and its V-gene family, and reads without a unique V-gene family were dropped. As a way to deal with suspected cross-contamination and a sequencing artifact, a later analysis dropped 450 to 600 nucleotide sequences that were highly shared and had low generation probability. In a later analysis, a clonal expansion index for each public chain was calculated from normalized within-repertoire ranks of inferred template counts. A later analysis computed generation probabilities with a VDJ recombination model fitted to out-of-frame rearrangements, and checked the results against IGoR. In a later analysis, TCR-TCR, TCR-HLA and TCR-CMV co-occurrence was scored with hypergeometric tests, and a repertoire-size bias correction was applied to TCR pairs. To estimate false discovery rates, a later analysis permuted the HLA or CMV assignments 20 times. A later analysis grouped co-occurring TCRs with DBSCAN, adding TCRdist sequence similarity when clustering within HLA-allele-positive subsets. Repertoires with fewer than 30,000 or more than 120,000 public chains, plus five repertoires with anomalous nucleotide sharing, were excluded from co-occurrence clustering. TCRdb limited this immuneACCESS table to in-frame rearrangements with V and J called. A share of clones is missing; checked studies link under half to unresolved V genes, and the rest is unexplained. D and trimming come from the DNA, and the V and J calls and clone size come from that table. The sample records 89,000 or so clones, around 75% of which are singletons. Jointly, the top ten make up roughly 9.8% of the sample.

These data are taken from a study of cytomegalovirus exposure and HLA in healthy donors (dated by TCRdb to 2017 to 2019). General notes on the study: In an earlier analysis of under 750 of the donors, around 290 Gb of sequence data and some 100 million unique TCR beta sequences from about 190 million T cells were reported. Besides the first cohort of 550 to 750 subjects, a separate validation cohort made up of over 95 different subjects was used. Of the 398 genotyped donors, 65% to 90% were placed in the genetic ancestry cluster associated with self-reported Caucasian donors. A later analysis re-examined previously published TCR beta repertoires from more than 550 donors and added high-resolution HLA genotyping to investigate patterns of TCR occurrence. Genome-wide SNP genotypes for about 65% of the 666 donors were used in a later genetic analysis, which treated that subset as a discovery cohort. Four or five DR-DQ haplotypes were handled as single units for association and clustering, since linkage in the cohort was strong. Donor age, sex, ethnicity and CMV serostatus were compiled together with the repertoire data. To predict cytomegalovirus infection status, the study brought together high-throughput TCR immunosequencing, statistical association of individual TCRs with disease status, and machine learning. All discovery cohort repertoires had been generated using a single sequencing platform. An early release covering roughly 600 HLA-typed donors comprised approximately 290 gigabases of sequencing data and roughly 86 million unique TCR sequences. An earlier analysis of 450 to 750 of the donors used high-throughput TCR beta sequencing to judge whether each TCR beta V gene segment behaved as functional or pseudogenic. Rather than drawing on any new phenotypic data, the later analysis identified candidate immune exposures from TCR beta sequences and the way those sequences occurred across donors. HLA typing included class I and class II loci at four-digit resolution. The study profiled the T cell repertoires of 500 to 800 subjects by immunosequencing and related them to cytomegalovirus serostatus. The number of donors typed differed by locus, with roughly 620-630 for A, B, C, DRB1 and DQB1, 522 for DQA1, about 610 for DPA1, and about 450 for DPB1. Across some 400 genotyped donors of the cohort, an average of roughly 250,000 unique TCR beta nucleotide sequences per donor were sequenced, and roughly 17% of those sequences were non-productive. The study was designed to test whether signatures of past pathogen exposure could be identified by cataloging public T cell receptors. General findings and caveats noted by the study authors: Immune exposure information for the cohort was limited to CMV serostatus. In the study, 150 to 200 TCR beta chains were listed as associated with cytomegalovirus. According to a later analysis, parvovirus B19, influenza, CMV and Epstein-Barr virus appeared linked to several top co-occurrence clusters. Most TCR sequences were seen in very few donors, while some public TCRs were found in many individuals. Three of the identified cytomegalovirus-associated TCR beta chains were confirmed in vitro to be specific for cytomegalovirus antigens. Roughly uniform sequencing depth across donors was assumed in presence/absence analyses, although this assumption may not hold. In a later analysis, the rate of TCR association differed among HLA loci, with DRB1 alleles having the most associated TCRs and HLA-C alleles having the fewest. In a later genetic analysis, a missense DCLRE1C variant was associated with V-gene and J-gene trimming of TCR beta chains, and the association was replicated in an independent cohort. In a later genetic analysis, fewer N-insertions in productive TCRs were reported among donors in an Asian-associated ancestry cluster than the approximately 710-donor mean. Some IMGT-functional V segments, including TRBV6-2 and TRBV6-3, could not be distinguished by the 87-base-pair reads and were therefore excluded. Strong co-occurrence of HLA alleles, especially DR and DQ, made assigning TCR associations to individual alleles difficult. Specific HLA alleles were associated with 16,951 TCR beta sequences at a false discovery rate of 0.05 in a later analysis. HLA typing was unavailable for some donors at each locus, so association tests used only the typed subset. The earlier analysis of fewer than 750 of the donors excluded fewer than 20 rarely observed V segments, including chromosome 9 orphons, because counts were too low. According to the authors, the approach could potentially be generalized to other disease states and immunological phenotypes. An earlier analysis of approximately 530 of the donors showed that most TCR beta V segments appeared in productive rearrangements either about 87% or about 30% of the time, which broadly matched IMGT annotations. A cluster of highly shared sequence variants was judged likely to be a technical artifact of the sequencing pipeline. Linkage disequilibrium might explain the correlated functional status among segregating V segments, but an unknown experimental factor could not be excluded. A further reported finding was that TCR beta sequences accurately predicted the HLA-A and HLA-B alleles for most subjects in the first cohort. This cohort had only TCR beta chains sequenced, and the lack of alpha or paired-chain data limited which features could be detected. A later analysis found that HLA-associated TCR beta chains were more clonally expanded and had lower generation probabilities than equally common non-associated chains. The classifier was reported to diagnose cytomegalovirus status with high specificity and sensitivity in both the original and validation cohorts. In a later analysis, most CMV-associated TCR beta chains were found to appear HLA-restricted, with HLA associations seemingly driven largely by CMV exposure.

The cohort consisted of 600 or so healthy bone marrow donors. All cohort members were sampled while nominally healthy, although unrecorded immune exposures were likely present. The donor tested CMV seropositive and was one of the 289 seropositive cohort members. A peripheral blood sample was provided by each donor, and peripheral blood mononuclear cells were used for TCR beta sequencing. Genomic DNA was extracted from the blood cell samples with the Qiagen DNeasy Blood Extraction Kit. Including the terminal cysteine and phenylalanine, the CDR3 comprises 15 residues. Only the CDR3 DNA stays, 45 bases, in frame from base 1. V is cut by 5 bases and J by 4 bases, and the space between the germline ends is 18 bases. As encoded in the germline V gene (reference sequence), CDR1 is SEHNR while CDR2 is FQNEAQ.

Recombination connected TRBV7-9 to TRBJ2-7; the D gene is perhaps TRBD2, from 6 matching bases. Sequenced material: PBMCs. The sequence was collected from a man in his late teens or twenties in good health and CMV-seropositive. The DNA sequence reads TGTGCCAGCAGCCCCCCGACCGGCAGCGGGTACGAGCAGTACTTC. Translated, this gives CASSPPTGSGYEQYF.